This entry describes one TCR beta chain. Its antigen is currently unknown. The data were obtained in a study of cytomegalovirus exposure and HLA in healthy donors. Study findings and constraints: The authors later linked a missense DCLRE1C variant to TCR beta V- and J-gene trimming. Association of about 17,000 TCR beta sequences with HLA alleles was found at 0.05 false discovery rate in a later analysis.

The germline V gene encodes CDR1 SGHVS and CDR2 FNYEAQ. V lost 5 bases and J 3 bases, leaving 8 bases between the germline ends. The CDR3 covers 13 residues. PCR primers comprised 60 Vbeta and 13 Jbeta primers. TCRdb's table, derived via immunoSEQ multiplex PCR, lists solely in-frame clones and lacks some. The profile shows some 150,000 clones, around 90% of them singletons. This sequence was found in a woman in her thirties in good health and CMV-seronegative. Sequenced: PBMCs. The V and J genes are TRBV7-6 and TRBJ1-5; D gene unclear. CDR3 sequence (DNA): TGTGCCAGCAGCCCCGACAACAATCAGCCCCAGCATTTT. It yields the protein CASSPDNNQPQHF.